Each of the 15 T cell receptor beta chains below was sequenced from the same sample in a study of blood T cell repertoires in COVID-19. The table came from immunoSEQ multiplex PCR; TCRdb's copy has only in-frame clones and leaves some out. The repertoire has about 69,000 clones, 70% to 85% of them found once; the top ten carry about an eighth. The sequencing input was peripheral blood. These receptor sequences come from a man in his fifties or sixties with COVID-19, enrolled during active disease.

The chain carries TRBV5-1 and TRBJ1-1, with TRBD1 matching 7 bases. The CDR3 consists of 14 residues. Germline V gene data show CDR1 as SGHRS and CDR2 as YFSETQ. After removal of 4 bases from V and 4 bases from J, the junction contained 7 bases not matched to a gene. For the CDR3, the DNA is TGCGCCAGCAGCGGCGGGACAGTGGGCACTGAAGCTTTCTTT. Encoded protein: CASSGGTVGTEAFF.

J is TRBJ2-7 and V is TRBV5-4, with TRBD1 matching over 10 bases. Trimming at V came to 3 bases and at J to 3 bases, leaving 3 bases not matched to a gene. This CDR3 region has 14 residues. Germline V CDR1 and CDR2: SGHNT, YYREEE (reference sequence). DNA for the CDR3: TGTGCCAGCAGCTCGGGACAGGGGTTCTACGAGCAGTACTTC. As protein: CASSSGQGFYEQYF.

This clone came up a few times. The rearrangement links TRBV4-1 to TRBJ1-2; D is uncertain. V dropped 0 bases and J dropped 0 bases, with 8 bases sitting between them. CDR3 size: 15 residues. The germline CDR1 and CDR2 sequences are MGHRA and YSYEKL. Here the CDR3 DNA reads TGCGCCAGCAGCCAAGAGGAGGGAGCTAACTATGGCTACACCTTC. Residues: CASSQEEGANYGYTF.

This clone was seen more than once but under ten times. This chain connects TRBV5-6 to TRBJ1-1; D not certain. The CDR3 runs to 13 residues. Germline V gene lookup returns CDR1 SGHDT and CDR2 YYEEEE. Trimming removed 4 bases at V and 5 bases at J, with 12 bases between. The CDR3 protein is CASSLVGLTEAFF. Written as DNA, the CDR3 is TGTGCCAGCAGCCTTGTGGGCCTGACTGAAGCTTTCTTT.

Here the CDR3 reads CAWRTAQLTGGYTF. The CDR3 DNA follows: TGTGCCTGGAGGACGGCCCAGCTAACGGGGGGCTACACCTTC. The chain has TRBV30 and TRBJ1-2; D not resolved. Germline CDR1 reads GTSNPN; CDR2 reads SVGIG (reference sequence). CDR3 length: 14 residues. V was clipped by 3 bases and J by 8 bases, with 19 bases between them. Based on the CDR3 plus reference TRBV30 and TRBJ1-2, the full variable domain is SQTIHQWPATLVQPVGSPLSLECTVEGTSNPNLYWYRQAAGRGLQLLFYSVGIGQISSEVPQNLSASRPQDRQFILSSKKLLLSDSGFYLCAWRTAQLTGGYTFGSGTRLTVV.

The gene calls are TRBV19 and TRBJ2-1, with 9 bases matching TRBD2. CDR3 size: 15 residues. J lost 5 bases, V lost 7 bases, and 9 bases had no gene match. Germline CDR1 LNHDA, CDR2 SQIVND (reference sequence). The CDR3 loop reads CASTLLAGLNNEQFF. The CDR3 DNA reads as TGTGCCAGTACCTTACTAGCGGGTCTGAACAATGAGCAGTTCTTC.

The chain is built from TRBV5-1 and TRBJ2-1, with TRBD2 matching 8 bases. The junction had 6 bases not matched to a gene; V was cut back by 5 bases and J by 8 bases. In germline, CDR1 is SGHRS, CDR2 YFSETQ. The length of the CDR3 is 13 residues. The CDR3 loop reads CASSFRSGDEQFF. The CDR3 region has the DNA TGCGCCAGCAGTTTCCGTAGCGGGGATGAGCAGTTCTTC.

V and J are TRBV7-9 and TRBJ1-1; D is possibly TRBD1 (6 bases). V dropped 2 bases and J dropped 2 bases, with 15 bases sitting between them. The CDR3 is 16 amino acids. Germline V gene data show CDR1 as SEHNR and CDR2 as FQNEAQ (reference sequence). CDR3 nucleotide sequence: TGTGCCAGCAGCTTAATCGGGACAATAACCAACACTGAAGCTTTCTTT. Amino acid sequence: CASSLIGTITNTEAFF.

The CDR3 region has the DNA TGTGCCAGCAGCTTAGGGCTCCGGGATGAGCAGTTCTTC. It translates to CASSLGLRDEQFF. This chain joins TRBV7-9 and TRBJ2-1; D not certain. The CDR3 has 13 amino acids. With 1 base removed from V and 8 bases from J, the gap between germline ends came to 9 bases. Germline V gene data show CDR1 as SEHNR and CDR2 as FQNEAQ (reference sequence).

The V and J genes are TRBV30 and TRBJ2-5; 9 bases line up with TRBD1. CDR3 length: 15 residues. V was pared by 0 bases and J by 2 bases, with 4 bases of the junction left unmatched. Germline CDR1 and CDR2: GTSNPN and SVGIG (reference sequence). The CDR3 DNA follows: TGTGCCTGGAGTGTACAGGGGGCTGGACAAGAGACCCAGTACTTC. It specifies CAWSVQGAGQETQYF.

This clone has more than one count but fewer than ten. The J gene is TRBJ1-3, the V gene TRBV19; D gene uncertain. Trimming removed 6 bases at V and 0 bases at J, with 12 bases between. The germline CDR1 and CDR2 sequences are LNHDA and SQIVND (reference sequence). CDR3 length: 15 amino acids. The CDR3 nucleotides read TGTGCCAGTAGCCCCCCCCGGGGCTCTGGAAACACCATATATTTT. Translating it yields CASSPPRGSGNTIYF.

The chain recombines TRBV2 with TRBJ2-1; D is uncertain. Trimming removed 6 bases at V and 3 bases at J, with 9 bases between. Germline V gene data show CDR1 as SNHLY and CDR2 as FYNNEI. This CDR3 is built from 13 residues. The CDR3 spells CASRRALYNEQFF. CDR3 coding DNA: TGTGCCAGCAGAAGAGCTCTCTACAATGAGCAGTTCTTC.

The chain combines TRBV3-1 (or the pseudogene TRBV3-2) with TRBJ1-5, with D possibly TRBD1 on 6 matching bases. The V gene's germline CDR1 is LGHDT and CDR2 YNNKEL (reference sequence). The CDR3 runs to 15 residues. Between the trimmed V and J ends, which lost 1 base and 5 bases, there was a span of 12 bases. CDR3 bases: TGTGCCAGCAGCCAAGGAGGGGGGGTGGATCAGCCCCAGCATTTT. This encodes CASSQGGGVDQPQHF.

J is TRBJ2-7 and V is TRBV2; TRBD1 aligns across 8 bases. The J segment lost 2 bases and the V segment lost 8 bases, leaving 2 bases of the junction unmatched. The CDR3 runs to 12 residues. Germline CDR1 reads SNHLY; CDR2 reads FYNNEI. CDR3 DNA sequence: TGTGCCAGCGGACAGGGTCCCTACGAGCAGTACTTC. Residues: CASGQGPYEQYF.

The gene calls are TRBV19 and TRBJ1-1; D is uncertain. This CDR3 has 12 amino acids. From germline, CDR1 is LNHDA and CDR2 SQIVND (reference sequence). The V and J ends lost 8 bases and 1 base respectively, with 8 bases between them. DNA for the CDR3: TGTGCCAGTGGTGCCGGGAACACTGAAGCTTTCTTT. This codes for CASGAGNTEAFF. The full variable domain, completed using reference TRBV19 and TRBJ1-1, is DGGITQSPKYLFRKEGQNVTLSCEQNLNHDAMYWYRQDPGQGLRLIYYSQIVNDFQKGDIAEGYSVSREKKESFPLTVTSAQKNPTAFYLCASGAGNTEAFFGQGTRLTVV.